The present entry profiles one T cell receptor (beta chain) with its context. The antigen is undetermined. This sample was taken from a study of T cell repertoires in cytomegalovirus infection. At the level of the study: The authors used CMV epitopes that were HLA-C-restricted (recently identified) and HLA-B-restricted (well studied). In public TCR beta signatures, there were indications of both CMV infection and matching HLA type. The study, taken as a whole, reports: HLA-C-restricted TCR beta clonotypes specific for CMV led the ex vivo response. CMV carriers having the relevant HLA were flagged by cumulative public TCR beta family frequency.

Trimming removed 5 bases from V and 6 bases from J, with 14 bases in between. The CDR3 has 14 residues. TCRdb fed the reads into MiXCR, producing one record per CDR3 protein. The sample includes tens of thousands of distinct CDR3 sequences, under 25% of them seen just once. This receptor was taken from a human donor in good health (CMV status not recorded). Some clones in this sample may be carry-over from other donors' samples. This sample comprised CD8+ T cells from cultured PBMCs, obtained from culture after CMV antigen stimulation. The chain carries TRBV12-3 or TRBV12-4 and TRBJ2-1, with D maybe TRBD2 (6 bases). CDR3: CASSPGTAGNEQFF. The CDR3 DNA sequence: TGTGCCAGCAGTCCCGGGACTGCAGGCAATGAGCAGTTCTTC.